A single count supports the clone carrying this T cell receptor beta chain. This sample was included in a study of high-grade serous ovarian cancer treatment subgroups. Tumor samples were obtained before definitive surgery or chemotherapy. Assay: immunoSEQ multiplex PCR; the TCRdb copy retains only in-frame clones and omits some. Of more than 8,000 clones in the sample, around 76% were seen once. The sequenced sample was tumor tissue. The receptor was isolated from a human donor with high-grade serous ovarian cancer.

This CDR3 reads CASSGRTGSQPQHF. CDR3 DNA sequence: TGTGCCAGCAGCGGGAGGACAGGGTCCCAGCCCCAGCATTTT. The chain uses TRBV7-2 and TRBJ1-5; TRBD1 agrees at 8 bases. The CDR3 runs to 14 residues. The V gene end was trimmed by 5 bases and the J gene end by 7 bases; junction bases not matched to a gene: 7. Looked up from germline, CDR1 is SGHTA and CDR2 is FQGNSA.